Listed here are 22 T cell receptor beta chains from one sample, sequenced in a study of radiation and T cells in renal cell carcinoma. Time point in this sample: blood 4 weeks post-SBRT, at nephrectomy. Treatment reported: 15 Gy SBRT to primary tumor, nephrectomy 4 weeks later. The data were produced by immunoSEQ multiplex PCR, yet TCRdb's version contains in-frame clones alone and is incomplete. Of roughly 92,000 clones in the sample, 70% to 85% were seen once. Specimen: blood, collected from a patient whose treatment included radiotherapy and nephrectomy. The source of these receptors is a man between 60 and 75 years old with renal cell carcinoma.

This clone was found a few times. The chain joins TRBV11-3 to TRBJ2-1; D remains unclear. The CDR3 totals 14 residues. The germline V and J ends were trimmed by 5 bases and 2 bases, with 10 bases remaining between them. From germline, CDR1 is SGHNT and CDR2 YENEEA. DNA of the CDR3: TGTGCCAGCAGCACCTCGGGCCCCTACAATGAGCAGTTCTTC. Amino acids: CASSTSGPYNEQFF.

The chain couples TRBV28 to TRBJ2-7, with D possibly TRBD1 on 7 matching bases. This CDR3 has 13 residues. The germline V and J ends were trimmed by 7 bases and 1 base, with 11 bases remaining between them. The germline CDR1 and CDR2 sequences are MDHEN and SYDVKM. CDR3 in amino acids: CASTPGGSYEQYF. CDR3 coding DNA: TGTGCCAGCACCCCAGGGGGGTCCTACGAGCAGTACTTC.

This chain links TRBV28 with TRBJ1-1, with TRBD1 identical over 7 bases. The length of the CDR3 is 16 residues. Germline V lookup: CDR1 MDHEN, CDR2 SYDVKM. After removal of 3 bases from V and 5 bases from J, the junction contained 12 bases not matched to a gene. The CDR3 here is CASSFGPGQKKTEAFF. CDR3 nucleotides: TGTGCCAGCAGTTTCGGCCCGGGACAGAAGAAAACTGAAGCTTTCTTT.

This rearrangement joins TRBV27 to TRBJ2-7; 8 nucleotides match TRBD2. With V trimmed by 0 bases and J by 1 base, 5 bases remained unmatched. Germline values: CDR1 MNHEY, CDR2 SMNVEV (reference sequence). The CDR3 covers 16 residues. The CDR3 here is CASSLSAGRGSYEQYF. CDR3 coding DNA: TGTGCCAGCAGTTTATCGGCCGGGAGGGGGTCCTACGAGCAGTACTTC.

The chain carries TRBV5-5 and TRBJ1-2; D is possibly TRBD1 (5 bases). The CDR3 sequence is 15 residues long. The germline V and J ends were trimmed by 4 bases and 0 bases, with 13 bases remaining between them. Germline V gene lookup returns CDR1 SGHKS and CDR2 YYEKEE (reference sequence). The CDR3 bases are TGTGCCAGCAGCCAAGAGACGACAGCTAACTATGGCTACACCTTC. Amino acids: CASSQETTANYGYTF.

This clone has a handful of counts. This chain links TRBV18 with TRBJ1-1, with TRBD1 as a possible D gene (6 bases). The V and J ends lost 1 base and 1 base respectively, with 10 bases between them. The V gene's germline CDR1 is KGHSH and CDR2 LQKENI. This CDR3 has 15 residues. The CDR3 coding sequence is TGTGCCAGCTCACCACTTGGACAGAAGAACACTGAAGCTTTCTTT. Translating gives CASSPLGQKNTEAFF.

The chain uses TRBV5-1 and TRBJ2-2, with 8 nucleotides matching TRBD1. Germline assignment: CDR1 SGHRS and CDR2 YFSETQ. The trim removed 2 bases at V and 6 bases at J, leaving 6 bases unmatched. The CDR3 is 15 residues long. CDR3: CASSLSGQGSGELFF. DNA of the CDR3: TGCGCCAGCAGCTTATCTGGACAGGGCTCCGGGGAGCTGTTTTTT.

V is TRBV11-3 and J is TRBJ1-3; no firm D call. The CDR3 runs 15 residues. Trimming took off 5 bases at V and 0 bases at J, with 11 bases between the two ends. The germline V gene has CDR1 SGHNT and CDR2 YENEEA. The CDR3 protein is CASSDGRSSGNTIYF. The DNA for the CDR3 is TGTGCCAGCAGCGACGGACGGAGCTCTGGAAACACCATATATTTT.

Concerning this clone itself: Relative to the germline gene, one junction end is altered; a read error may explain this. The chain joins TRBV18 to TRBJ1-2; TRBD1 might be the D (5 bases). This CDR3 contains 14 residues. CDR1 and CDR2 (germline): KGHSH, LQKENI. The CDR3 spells CASSPQAGERGYTF. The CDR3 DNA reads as TGTGCCAGCTCGCCACAGGCGGGGGAGAGGGGCTACACCTTC.

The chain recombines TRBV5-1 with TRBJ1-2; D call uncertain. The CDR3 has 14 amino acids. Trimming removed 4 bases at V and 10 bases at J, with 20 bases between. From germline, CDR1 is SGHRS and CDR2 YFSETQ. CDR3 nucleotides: TGCGCCAGCAGCCGGGAGGCCGGGGTGGAAGACTACACCTTC. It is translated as CASSREAGVEDYTF. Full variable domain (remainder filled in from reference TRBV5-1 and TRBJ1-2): KAGVTQTPRYLIKTRGQQVTLSCSPISGHRSVSWYQQTPGQGLQFLFEYFSETQRNKGNFPGRFSGRQFSNSRSEMNVSTLELGDSALYLCASSREAGVEDYTFGSGTRLTVV.

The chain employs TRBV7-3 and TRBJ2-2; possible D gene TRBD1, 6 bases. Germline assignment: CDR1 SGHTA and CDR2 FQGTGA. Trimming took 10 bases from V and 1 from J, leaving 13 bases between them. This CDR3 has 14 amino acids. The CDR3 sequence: CATRGQQNTGELFF. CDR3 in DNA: TGTGCCACTCGCGGACAGCAGAACACCGGGGAGCTGTTTTTT.

For the CDR3, the DNA is TGTGCCAGCACCCAGCAGGGGCTACCTAACTATGGCTACACCTTC. Amino acid sequence: CASTQQGLPNYGYTF. The chain combines TRBV5-8 with TRBJ1-2; a possible D gene is TRBD1 (6 bases). The CDR3 contains 15 residues. Germline values: CDR1 SGHTS, CDR2 YDEGEE. V was cut by 6 bases and J by 0 bases, with 15 bases left in between.

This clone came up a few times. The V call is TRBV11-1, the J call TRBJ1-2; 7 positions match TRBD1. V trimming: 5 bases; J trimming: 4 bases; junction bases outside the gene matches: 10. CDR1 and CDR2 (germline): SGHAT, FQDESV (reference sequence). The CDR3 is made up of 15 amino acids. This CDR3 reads CASSPRQGPSYGYTF. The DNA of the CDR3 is TGTGCCAGCAGCCCTAGACAGGGCCCCAGCTATGGCTACACCTTC.

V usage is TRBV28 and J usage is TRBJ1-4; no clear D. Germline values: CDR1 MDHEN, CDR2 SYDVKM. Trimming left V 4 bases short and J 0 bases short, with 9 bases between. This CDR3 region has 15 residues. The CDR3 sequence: CASSSVGATNEKLFF. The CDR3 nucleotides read TGTGCCAGCAGTTCGGTTGGGGCAACTAATGAAAAACTGTTTTTT.

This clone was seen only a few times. The DNA of the CDR3 is TGTGCCACACGCTCCCTCGGGGGGAATCAGCCCCAGCATTTT. Residues: CATRSLGGNQPQHF. V gene TRBV2 combines with J gene TRBJ1-5; D is perhaps TRBD1 (5 bases). Germline values: CDR1 SNHLY, CDR2 FYNNEI. V lost 10 bases to trimming and J lost 4 bases, with 17 bases between them. The CDR3 is 14 residues long.

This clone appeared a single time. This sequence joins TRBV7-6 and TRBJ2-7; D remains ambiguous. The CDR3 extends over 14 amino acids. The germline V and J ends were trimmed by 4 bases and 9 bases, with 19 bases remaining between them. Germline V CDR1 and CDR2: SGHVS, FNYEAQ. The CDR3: CASSSDNGWARQYF. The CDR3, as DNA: TGTGCCAGCAGCTCAGATAACGGGTGGGCCCGGCAGTACTTC.

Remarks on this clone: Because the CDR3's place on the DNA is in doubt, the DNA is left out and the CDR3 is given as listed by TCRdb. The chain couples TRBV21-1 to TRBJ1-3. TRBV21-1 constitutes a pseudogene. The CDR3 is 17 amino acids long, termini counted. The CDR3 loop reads CASSKVGAGNSGNTIYF.

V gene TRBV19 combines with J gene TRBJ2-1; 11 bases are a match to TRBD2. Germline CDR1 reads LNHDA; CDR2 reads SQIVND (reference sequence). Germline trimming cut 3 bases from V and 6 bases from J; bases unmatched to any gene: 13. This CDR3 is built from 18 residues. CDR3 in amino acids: CASSMGGVGTSGPNEQFF. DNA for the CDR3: TGTGCCAGTAGTATGGGGGGTGTTGGGACTAGCGGACCCAATGAGCAGTTCTTC. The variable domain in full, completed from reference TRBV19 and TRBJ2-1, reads DGGITQSPKYLFRKEGQNVTLSCEQNLNHDAMYWYRQDPGQGLRLIYYSQIVNDFQKGDIAEGYSVSREKKESFPLTVTSAQKNPTAFYLCASSMGGVGTSGPNEQFFGPGTRLTVL.

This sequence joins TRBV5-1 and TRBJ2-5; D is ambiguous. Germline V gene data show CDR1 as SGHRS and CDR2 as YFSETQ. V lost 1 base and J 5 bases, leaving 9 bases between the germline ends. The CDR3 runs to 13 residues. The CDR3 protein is CASSLWGGETQYF. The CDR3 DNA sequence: TGCGCCAGCAGCTTGTGGGGTGGCGAGACCCAGTACTTC.

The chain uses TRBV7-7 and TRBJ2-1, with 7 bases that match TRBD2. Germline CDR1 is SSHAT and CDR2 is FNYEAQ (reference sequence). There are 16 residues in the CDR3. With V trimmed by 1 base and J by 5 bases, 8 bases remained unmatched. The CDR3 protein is CASSLGLAAGDNEQFF. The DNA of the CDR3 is TGTGCCAGCAGCTTAGGGCTAGCGGCAGGCGACAATGAGCAGTTCTTC.

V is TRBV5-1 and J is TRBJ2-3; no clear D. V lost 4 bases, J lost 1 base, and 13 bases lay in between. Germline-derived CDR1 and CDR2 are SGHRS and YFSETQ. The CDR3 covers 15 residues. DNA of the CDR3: TGCGCCAGCAGCGGGTTGGTAGACGGCACAGATACGCAGTATTTT. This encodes CASSGLVDGTDTQYF. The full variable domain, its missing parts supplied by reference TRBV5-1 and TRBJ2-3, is KAGVTQTPRYLIKTRGQQVTLSCSPISGHRSVSWYQQTPGQGLQFLFEYFSETQRNKGNFPGRFSGRQFSNSRSEMNVSTLELGDSALYLCASSGLVDGTDTQYFGPGTRLTVL.

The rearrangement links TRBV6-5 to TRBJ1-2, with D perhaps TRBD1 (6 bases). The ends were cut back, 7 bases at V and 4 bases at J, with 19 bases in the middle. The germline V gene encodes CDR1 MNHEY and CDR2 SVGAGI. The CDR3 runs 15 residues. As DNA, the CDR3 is TGTGCCAGCAAGCCCGGGACATTCGACCCCTATGGCTACACCTTC. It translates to CASKPGTFDPYGYTF.